One and the same sample provided the 21 T cell receptor beta chains below, sequenced in a study of cytomegalovirus exposure and HLA in healthy donors. The PCR had 60 Vbeta and 13 Jbeta primers. Only in-frame clones appear in the TCRdb table, and some are missing; sequencing was by immunoSEQ multiplex PCR. The data contain approximately 130,000 clones, 80% to 85% of them singletons. Source material: PBMCs. The receptor source for this set is a man between 18 and 35 years old in good health and CMV-seronegative.

The rearrangement uses TRBV9 and TRBJ2-1, with 9 bases aligning to TRBD1. This CDR3 region has 15 residues. Germline CDR1 reads SGDLS; CDR2 reads YYNGEE. V lost 4 bases to trimming and J lost 10 bases; unmatched junction nucleotides: 12. The CDR3 region has the DNA TGTGCCAGCAGCTCATTGGGGACAGGGCTCGGGGAGCAGTTCTTC. Its protein is CASSSLGTGLGEQFF.

The genes are TRBV10-2 and TRBJ1-5, with D possibly TRBD1 on 6 matching bases. V lost 6 bases and J lost 5, with 8 bases in between. Germline-derived CDR1 and CDR2 are WSHSY and SAAADI. The CDR3 has 12 residues. Written as DNA, the CDR3 is TGCGCCAGCAGAAACAGGGATCAGCCCCAGCATTTT. Protein: CASRNRDQPQHF.

This chain uses TRBV5-6 with TRBJ1-2; 7 positions match TRBD1. The CDR3 runs to 14 residues. Germline trimming cut 5 bases from V and 4 bases from J; bases unmatched to any gene: 8. The germline CDR1 and CDR2 sequences are SGHDT and YYEEEE. The CDR3 loop is CASSQGTVIYGYTF. The DNA of the CDR3 is TGTGCCAGCAGTCAGGGGACAGTCATCTATGGCTACACCTTC. The full variable domain, in which reference TRBV5-6 and TRBJ1-2 provide the parts outside the CDR3, is DAGVTQSPTHLIKTRGQQVTLRCSPKSGHDTVSWYQQALGQGPQFIFQYYEEEERQRGNFPDRFSGHQFPNYSSELNVNALLLGDSALYLCASSQGTVIYGYTFGSGTRLTVV.

The chain links TRBV5-1 to TRBJ1-1, with a possible D match to TRBD1 (6 bases). Germline loops: CDR1 SGHRS, CDR2 YFSETQ. This CDR3 comprises 17 residues. V lost 4 bases, J lost 4 bases, and 23 bases lay in between. CDR3 protein: CASSRGGAGDLLTEAFF. The CDR3 DNA reads TGCGCCAGCAGCCGTGGTGGTGCAGGGGATCTTCTCACTGAAGCTTTCTTT.

This clone was seen a handful of times. The rearrangement links TRBV7-9 to TRBJ2-3, with D perhaps TRBD2 (6 bases). The CDR3 has 15 residues. Deletions cut 1 base from V and 5 bases from J, with 13 bases between. Germline V gene lookup returns CDR1 SEHNR and CDR2 FQNEAQ (reference sequence). The CDR3 protein is CASSLVRDLGDTQYF. In nucleotides, the CDR3 is TGTGCCAGCAGCTTAGTACGGGACTTGGGAGATACGCAGTATTTT.

The chain is built from TRBV5-1 and TRBJ1-3; D is unresolved. Trimming stripped 0 bases from V and 6 bases from J, with 13 bases between. The CDR3 is made up of 15 amino acids. The germline CDR1 and CDR2 sequences are SGHRS and YFSETQ. The CDR3 region is CASSLESRVTNTIYF. CDR3 in DNA: TGCGCCAGCAGCTTGGAGTCCCGGGTTACAAACACCATATATTTT.

In its sample, this clone was seen many times. V usage is TRBV6-6 and J usage is TRBJ1-6; TRBD1 matches at 10 bases. Germline CDR1 is MNHNY and CDR2 is SVGAGI (reference sequence). This CDR3 has 14 amino acids. Trimming cost V 7 bases and J 9 bases; bases outside gene matches: 6. DNA for the CDR3: TGTGCCAGCACCCAGACAGGGGGCGGTTCACCCCTCCACTTT. Translation gives CASTQTGGGSPLHF.

V and J are TRBV11-2 and TRBJ1-4, with TRBD1 as a possible D gene (5 bases). The CDR3 sequence is 13 residues long. In germline, CDR1 is SGHAT, CDR2 FQNNGV. V was clipped by 8 bases and J by 4 bases, with 11 bases between them. The CDR3 spells CASGRGVNEKLFF. The CDR3 bases are TGTGCCAGCGGCCGGGGGGTTAATGAAAAACTGTTTTTT.

The genes are TRBV11-1 and TRBJ2-1, with TRBD1 matching 7 bases. Germline trimming cut 5 bases from V and 4 bases from J; bases unmatched to any gene: 2. The CDR3 covers 13 residues. CDR1 is SGHAT, CDR2 FQDESV, per germline (reference sequence). CDR3 protein: CASSRDRYNEQFF. The CDR3 DNA follows: TGTGCCAGCAGCAGGGACAGATACAATGAGCAGTTCTTC.

To note about this clone: The junction and the germline gene differ at one end; a read error may be behind it. V is TRBV7-3 and J is TRBJ1-1; no clear D gene. The CDR3 contains 13 residues. CDR1 and CDR2 from the germline V gene are SGHTA and FQGTGA. The CDR3 protein is CAGSLTFSARAFF. The CDR3, as DNA: TGTGCCGGCAGCTTAACGTTTTCTGCCAGAGCTTTCTTT. The full variable domain, rest sourced from reference TRBV7-3 and TRBJ1-1, is GAGVSQTPSNKVTEKGKYVELRCDPISGHTALYWYRQSLGQGPEFLIYFQGTGAADDSGLPNDRFFAVRPEGSVSTLKIQRTERGDSAVYLCAGSLTFSARAFFGQGTRLTVV.

This clone was seen just once. The CDR3 sequence: CASSPPGGFEAFF. Here the CDR3 DNA reads TGTGCCAGTAGTCCTCCGGGGGGGTTTGAAGCTTTCTTT. The chain combines TRBV19 with TRBJ1-1; TRBD1 is a possible D gene (5 bases). This CDR3 is 13 amino acids long. V was pared by 5 bases and J by 7 bases, with 14 bases between. Germline loops: CDR1 LNHDA, CDR2 SQIVND (reference sequence).

The chain combines TRBV10-3 with TRBJ2-1; 8 nucleotides line up with TRBD2. V trimming: 4 bases; J trimming: 8 bases; junction bases outside the gene matches: 7. CDR3 length: 14 residues. From germline, CDR1 is ENHRY and CDR2 SYGVKD. The CDR3 here is CAISASLAADEQFF. The CDR3 DNA is TGTGCCATCAGTGCATCACTAGCGGCGGATGAGCAGTTCTTC.

This clone was seen a handful of times. The V call is TRBV4-2, the J call TRBJ1-2; D unclear. Between the trimmed V and J ends, which lost 6 bases and 5 bases, there was a span of 7 bases. The CDR3 runs to 11 residues. Germline-derived CDR1 and CDR2 are LGHNA and YNFKEQ. CDR3: CASSESYGYTF. Written as DNA, the CDR3 is TGTGCCAGCAGTGAGTCATATGGCTACACCTTC.

V is TRBV7-2 and J is TRBJ1-1; D not certain. This CDR3 comprises 13 residues. Between the trimmed V and J ends, which lost 4 bases and 1 base, there was a span of 7 bases. CDR1 SGHTA and CDR2 FQGNSA come from the germline V gene. CDR3 nucleotide sequence: TGTGCCAGCAGCTCGTCAGGGAACACTGAAGCTTTCTTT. Protein: CASSSSGNTEAFF.

The J gene is TRBJ2-5, the V gene TRBV10-3; D is unclear. V was clipped by 4 bases and J by 1 base, with 22 bases between them. The CDR3 is 18 amino acids. Germline lookup yields CDR1 ENHRY and CDR2 SYGVKD. The CDR3 loop is CAISGERIKQNTQETQYF. The DNA of the CDR3 is TGTGCCATCAGTGGTGAGCGAATAAAGCAGAATACCCAAGAGACCCAGTACTTC.

V and J are TRBV2 and TRBJ1-2; D may be TRBD1 (6 bases). Germline-derived CDR1 and CDR2 are SNHLY and FYNNEI. The CDR3 has 15 residues. The V and J ends lost 4 bases and 2 bases respectively, with 14 bases between them. Here the CDR3 DNA reads TGTGCCAGCAGTGGAAGAGGACAGAAAAACTATGGCTACACCTTC. It yields the protein CASSGRGQKNYGYTF.

The chain joins TRBV9 to TRBJ2-7; maybe TRBD2 (6 bases). V gave up 3 bases and J gave up 2 bases, with 18 bases separating them. The CDR3 runs to 16 residues. Germline CDR1 and CDR2: SGDLS and YYNGEE. The CDR3 protein is CASSEPRDSNPYEQYF. The CDR3 DNA reads TGTGCCAGCAGCGAGCCCCGGGACTCCAACCCCTACGAGCAGTACTTC.

This chain connects TRBV9 to TRBJ1-3, with unresolved D. Between the trimmed V and J ends, which lost 0 bases and 0 bases, there was a span of 7 bases. CDR3 length: 15 amino acids. Germline V gene lookup returns CDR1 SGDLS and CDR2 YYNGEE. The CDR3, as DNA: TGTGCCAGCAGCGTAGGATCAGGCTCTGGAAACACCATATATTTT. This gives the protein CASSVGSGSGNTIYF.

This chain joins TRBV2 and TRBJ1-1, with D hard to call. This CDR3 has 14 amino acids. CDR1 SNHLY and CDR2 FYNNEI come from the germline V gene. Trimming took off 5 bases at V and 7 bases at J, with 17 bases between the two ends. The CDR3 sequence is CASSKEGVGLEAFF. CDR3 DNA sequence: TGTGCCAGCAGTAAAGAGGGAGTGGGCCTTGAAGCTTTCTTT.

V gene TRBV6-5 combines with J gene TRBJ2-4; TRBD2 might be the D (5 bases). The CDR3 has 11 residues. CDR1 and CDR2 from the germline V gene are MNHEY and SVGAGI. V lost 8 bases, J lost 6 bases, and 8 bases lay in between. The CDR3 bases are TGTGCCAGCTATGAGGGAAACATTCAGTACTTC. It yields the protein CASYEGNIQYF.

This clone has only a few counts. The V gene is TRBV19, the J gene TRBJ1-1, with TRBD1 matching over 7 bases. The CDR3 runs 15 residues. The germline V gene encodes CDR1 LNHDA and CDR2 SQIVND (reference sequence). The junction had 11 bases not matched to a gene; V was cut back by 5 bases and J by 5 bases. CDR3 sequence reads: CASSSTRGLWTEAFF. The CDR3 nucleotides are TGTGCCAGTAGTTCGACTAGGGGGCTGTGGACTGAAGCTTTCTTT.